This TCR beta chain was identified during a study of T cells after posttransplantation cyclophosphamide. Study-level points and caveats: Skin or GI-infiltrating T cells shared few TRB sequences with blood. Recipient CMV seropositivity and CMV reactivation strongly tracked TRB clonality. Donor-recipient repertoire similarity was low at 1-2 months, rising over year one.

Remarks on this clone: Its antigen remains unknown.

Cyclophosphamide on days +3 and +4 followed busulfan-fludarabine conditioning and a marrow graft. Produced via immunoSEQ multiplex PCR; TCRdb's table is partial and in-frame only. Among more than 4,500 clones, roughly 76% were seen once, and the ten largest hold about 33%. The ends lost 0 bases at V and 6 bases at J; junction bases unmatched: 3. CDR3 length: 14 residues. Germline CDR1 is SGHNT and CDR2 is YYREEE (reference sequence). V usage is TRBV5-4 and J usage is TRBJ1-2; TRBD1 aligns across 9 bases. The sample in question was PBMCs, obtained after allogeneic stem cell transplant with posttransplant cyclophosphamide. This clonotype originated in a male patient between 60 and 69 years old who received an allogeneic stem cell transplant from an unrelated donor, was CMV-positive, and had no GVHD. A share of the T cells may be of graft donor origin. The CDR3 loop reads CASSLAGQGHGYTF. The CDR3 DNA reads TGTGCCAGCAGCTTGGCGGGACAGGGCCATGGCTACACCTTC.